One and the same sample provided the 25 T cell receptor beta chains below, sequenced in a study of shared clonotypes between healthy human individuals. Assay used: immunoSEQ multiplex PCR; TCRdb lists only in-frame clones, some missing. The sample carries roughly 640,000 clones, around 74% recorded once. Sequencing was performed on memory CD4+ T cells sorted from blood. This sample's subset: CD45RA-negative fraction. Receptors originate from a woman aged 25 to 39 in good health.

The chain combines TRBV19 with TRBJ1-5; D is unresolved. V was pared by 10 bases and J by 6 bases, with 16 bases between. Germline values: CDR1 LNHDA, CDR2 SQIVND (reference sequence). The CDR3 totals 13 residues. CDR3 sequence: CATRGELRQPQHF. The CDR3 region has the DNA TGTGCCACTCGCGGGGAGTTGCGTCAGCCCCAGCATTTT.

This chain connects TRBV19 to TRBJ2-2; D uncertain. V was clipped by 1 base and J by 1 base, with 4 bases between them. From germline, CDR1 is LNHDA and CDR2 SQIVND (reference sequence). This CDR3 is 14 amino acids long. CDR3: CASSIVGNTGELFF. Written as DNA, the CDR3 is TGTGCCAGTAGTATAGTCGGGAACACCGGGGAGCTGTTTTTT. Using reference TRBV19 and TRBJ2-2 for the parts outside the CDR3, the full variable domain is DGGITQSPKYLFRKEGQNVTLSCEQNLNHDAMYWYRQDPGQGLRLIYYSQIVNDFQKGDIAEGYSVSREKKESFPLTVTSAQKNPTAFYLCASSIVGNTGELFFGEGSRLTVL.

This clone was found a few times. V is TRBV6-6 and J is TRBJ2-7; the match to TRBD1 covers 9 bases. The CDR3 extends over 14 amino acids. V was pared by 7 bases and J by 7 bases, with 11 bases of the junction left unmatched. Germline V gene sequence: CDR1 MNHNY, CDR2 SVGAGI (reference sequence). Here the CDR3 reads CASNGQGLGWEQYF. The CDR3 DNA follows: TGTGCCAGCAACGGACAGGGGCTGGGATGGGAGCAGTACTTC.

The chain uses TRBV11-2 and TRBJ2-6, with D unclear. The CDR3 sequence is 15 residues long. V lost 4 bases and J 0 bases, leaving 7 bases between the germline ends. CDR1 is SGHAT, CDR2 FQNNGV, per germline. The CDR3 spells CASSYGFSGANVLTF. CDR3 in DNA: TGTGCCAGCAGCTACGGGTTCTCTGGGGCCAACGTCCTGACTTTC.

The chain recombines TRBV28 with TRBJ1-2, with a tentative D call TRBD1 (6 bases). This CDR3 contains 17 residues. Germline V gene sequence: CDR1 MDHEN, CDR2 SYDVKM. V was shortened by 2 bases and J by 2 bases, with 18 bases between the two germline ends. The chain's CDR3 is CASSLPANTGWNYGYTF. Here the CDR3 DNA reads TGTGCCAGCAGTTTACCCGCGAATACAGGGTGGAACTATGGCTACACCTTC.

This clone was seen a few times. The V gene is TRBV28, the J gene TRBJ1-2, with 9 bases matching TRBD1. Unmatched junction bases numbered 16, after V lost 7 bases and J lost 7 bases. Germline values: CDR1 MDHEN, CDR2 SYDVKM. The CDR3 length is 16 residues. Written as DNA, the CDR3 is TGTGCCAGCACCATAACTGGTGGGACAGGGTCGAGTGGCTACACCTTC. As protein: CASTITGGTGSSGYTF.

The genes are TRBV11-2 and TRBJ2-2; no definite D call. From germline, CDR1 is SGHAT and CDR2 FQNNGV. V shed 6 bases and J shed 10 bases, with 12 bases lying between them. The CDR3 totals 12 residues. CDR3 amino acids: CASRPMATELFF. In DNA, the CDR3 is TGTGCCAGCAGGCCCATGGCTACGGAGCTGTTTTTT.

The chain combines TRBV7-8 with TRBJ1-1; 8 positions agree with TRBD1. The CDR3 is made up of 14 amino acids. Germline V lookup: CDR1 SGHVS, CDR2 FQNEAQ. The junction had 10 bases not matched to a gene; V was cut back by 7 bases and J by 6 bases. The CDR3 loop reads CASTPQGAVAEAFF. CDR3 nucleotide sequence: TGTGCCAGCACCCCCCAGGGGGCAGTGGCTGAAGCTTTCTTT.

The rearrangement joins TRBV15 to TRBJ2-2; unclear D gene. V lost 4 bases to trimming and J lost 4 bases, with 10 bases between them. Per the germline V gene, CDR1 is LNHNV and CDR2 is YYDKDF (reference sequence). The CDR3 is 14 amino acids. The CDR3 sequence: CATSKAGATGELFF. For the CDR3, the DNA is TGTGCCACCAGCAAGGCAGGTGCCACCGGGGAGCTGTTTTTT.

CDR3 sequence (DNA): TGTGCCAGTAGTTGGAGGGGCGCGGAAGATACGCAGTATTTT. Translated, it gives CASSWRGAEDTQYF. The J gene is TRBJ2-3, the V gene TRBV19; perhaps TRBD2 as D (6 bases). The CDR3 length is 14 residues. Trimming cost V 5 bases and J 5 bases, with 14 bases left between them. Germline values: CDR1 LNHDA, CDR2 SQIVND (reference sequence).

The rearrangement links TRBV28 to TRBJ1-3, with D uncertain. The CDR3 consists of 16 residues. Germline V lookup: CDR1 MDHEN, CDR2 SYDVKM. V was shortened by 4 bases and J by 0 bases, with 13 bases between the two germline ends. CDR3 in amino acids: CASSSPAPSSGNTIYF. CDR3 sequence (DNA): TGTGCCAGCAGTTCCCCTGCCCCAAGCTCTGGAAACACCATATATTTT.

This chain connects TRBV7-8 to TRBJ2-7; TRBD2 is a possible D gene (5 bases). The V end was cut by 5 bases, the J end by 0 bases, with 14 bases between. The CDR3 runs to 15 residues. CDR1 is SGHVS, CDR2 FQNEAQ, per germline. The CDR3 spells CASSHSRVPSYEQYF. The DNA for the CDR3 is TGTGCCAGCAGCCACTCGAGGGTTCCCTCCTACGAGCAGTACTTC. Full variable domain (remainder filled in from reference TRBV7-8 and TRBJ2-7): GAGVSQSPRYKVAKRGQDVALRCDPISGHVSLFWYQQALGQGPEFLTYFQNEAQLDKSGLPSDRFFAERPEGSVSTLKIQRTQQEDSAVYLCASSHSRVPSYEQYFGPGTRLTVT.

The chain employs TRBV5-4 and TRBJ1-2, with TRBD1 identical over 7 bases. CDR1 SGHNT and CDR2 YYREEE come from the germline V gene (reference sequence). With V trimmed by 4 bases and J by 0 bases, 18 bases remained unmatched. There are 19 residues in the CDR3. CDR3 sequence reads: CASSEDSGTDKSSNYGYTF. The DNA for the CDR3 is TGTGCCAGCAGCGAAGACTCCGGGACAGATAAAAGTTCTAACTATGGCTACACCTTC.

This clone was seen ten or more times. V usage is TRBV18 and J usage is TRBJ2-3; a weak D match, TRBD1 (5 bases). This CDR3 has 14 amino acids. Germline assignment: CDR1 KGHSH and CDR2 LQKENI. Trimming pared 0 bases from V and 5 bases from J, leaving 9 bases between. The chain's CDR3 is CASSPPGQGDTQYF. The CDR3, as DNA: TGTGCCAGCTCACCACCTGGTCAGGGAGATACGCAGTATTTT.

The gene calls are TRBV28 and TRBJ1-5; D is uncertain. CDR3 length: 14 amino acids. Germline CDR1 and CDR2: MDHEN and SYDVKM. Between the trimmed V and J ends, which lost 6 bases and 9 bases, there was a span of 18 bases. CDR3 protein: CASRPLEAAVPQHF. The CDR3 nucleotides read TGTGCCAGCAGGCCCTTGGAGGCAGCTGTGCCCCAGCATTTT.

The chain links TRBV10-1 to TRBJ1-5; D is unresolved. The ends were cut back, 9 bases at V and 6 bases at J, with 6 bases in the middle. The CDR3 runs to 10 residues. The germline gives CDR1 WNHNN, CDR2 SYGVQD (reference sequence). In DNA form, the CDR3 reads TGCGCCAGAAAACTTCAGCCCCAGCATTTT. Translated: CARKLQPQHF.

A word on this clone: A read error is likely here: a far larger clone is one base away. The V gene is TRBV4-1, the J gene TRBJ1-3, with D unresolved. The CDR3 runs to 15 residues. Germline CDR1 reads MGHRA; CDR2 reads YSYEKL. In nucleotides, the CDR3 is TGCGCCAGCAGCCAAGATCTTGGTCACGGAAACACCGTATATTTT. Translating gives CASSQDLGHGNTVYF.

This clone was detected only a few times. The rearrangement joins TRBV2 to TRBJ1-4; D gene uncertain. CDR1 and CDR2 (germline): SNHLY, FYNNEI. The CDR3 is 12 residues long. V lost 6 bases, J lost 4 bases, and 6 bases lay in between. CDR3 bases: TGTGCCAGCAGCGGGATTAATGAAAAACTGTTTTTT. As protein: CASSGINEKLFF. Together with reference TRBV2 and TRBJ1-4, the CDR3 gives the full variable domain: EPEVTQTPSHQVTQMGQEVILRCVPISNHLYFYWYRQILGQKVEFLVSFYNNEISEKSEIFDDQFSVERPDGSNFTLKIRSTKLEDSAMYFCASSGINEKLFFGSGTQLSVL.

The rearrangement links TRBV14 to TRBJ2-5; 8 nucleotides agree with TRBD2. This CDR3 contains 17 residues. Germline V lookup: CDR1 SGHDN, CDR2 FVKESK. V gave up 2 bases and J gave up 5 bases; unmatched junction bases: 13. CDR3: CASSQHRTKREWETQYF. The CDR3 region has the DNA TGTGCCAGCAGCCAACACCGGACCAAGCGGGAGTGGGAGACCCAGTACTTC.

The chain recombines TRBV5-1 with TRBJ2-7; no definite D call. CDR3 length: 14 amino acids. Between the trimmed V and J ends, which lost 1 base and 0 bases, there was a span of 8 bases. Germline CDR1 SGHRS, CDR2 YFSETQ. The DNA of the CDR3 is TGCGCCAGCAGCTTGTCCCCCCTCTCCTACGAGCAGTACTTC. Translation gives CASSLSPLSYEQYF.

The CDR3 DNA is TGCGCCAGCAGAAAAGACAGGGCGGGCTACGAGCAGTACTTC. Protein product: CASRKDRAGYEQYF. The chain uses TRBV5-1 and TRBJ2-7; 7 bases map to TRBD1. Germline V gene lookup returns CDR1 SGHRS and CDR2 YFSETQ. The V segment lost 5 bases and the J segment 3 bases; nucleotides outside the gene matches: 8. CDR3 length: 14 residues.

The chain has TRBV30 and TRBJ2-7; 11 bases match TRBD2. Per the germline V gene, CDR1 is GTSNPN and CDR2 is SVGIG (reference sequence). The CDR3 is 17 residues long. The ends lost 2 bases at V and 3 bases at J; junction bases unmatched: 12. CDR3 DNA sequence: TGTGCCTGGAGTTTCTCAAGGACTAGCGGGTTTCTCTACGAGCAGTACTTC. It specifies CAWSFSRTSGFLYEQYF.

V usage is TRBV5-1 and J usage is TRBJ2-6; maybe TRBD2 (5 bases). V gave up 5 bases and J gave up 0 bases, with 18 bases separating them. The CDR3 has 18 residues. Germline CDR1 reads SGHRS; CDR2 reads YFSETQ. CDR3 DNA sequence: TGCGCCAGCAGTCCTCGCACGGGGAGTGGCTCTGGGGCCAACGTCCTGACTTTC. It translates to CASSPRTGSGSGANVLTF.

This clone was picked up a small number of times. V and J are TRBV28 and TRBJ1-5; a possible D gene is TRBD1 (6 bases). Per germline, CDR1 MDHEN and CDR2 SYDVKM. V gave up 9 bases and J gave up 2 bases, with 11 bases separating them. CDR3 size: 13 residues. DNA for the CDR3: TGTGCCAGTACAGGGACCCGCAATCAGCCCCAGCATTTT. This codes for CASTGTRNQPQHF.

In DNA form, the CDR3 reads TGTGCCAGTAGTATAGAGACAGGGCGGTTGGCCAAAAACATTCAGTACTTC. As protein: CASSIETGRLAKNIQYF. The chain couples TRBV19 to TRBJ2-4; TRBD1 agrees at 7 bases. There are 17 residues in the CDR3. Germline V CDR1 and CDR2: LNHDA, SQIVND (reference sequence). Trimming took 0 bases from V and 1 from J; bases not matched to a gene: 6.